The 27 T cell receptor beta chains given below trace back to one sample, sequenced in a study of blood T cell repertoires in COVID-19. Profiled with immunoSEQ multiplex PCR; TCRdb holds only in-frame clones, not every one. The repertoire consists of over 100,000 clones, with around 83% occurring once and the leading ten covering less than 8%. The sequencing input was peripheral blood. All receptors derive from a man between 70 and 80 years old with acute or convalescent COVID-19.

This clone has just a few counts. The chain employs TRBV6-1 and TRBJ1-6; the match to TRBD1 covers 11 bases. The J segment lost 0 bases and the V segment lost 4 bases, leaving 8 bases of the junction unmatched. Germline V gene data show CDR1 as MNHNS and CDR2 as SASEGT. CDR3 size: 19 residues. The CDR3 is CASSGEGQGGPSYNSPLHF. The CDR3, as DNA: TGTGCCAGCAGTGGGGAGGGACAGGGGGGGCCCTCCTATAATTCACCCCTCCACTTT.

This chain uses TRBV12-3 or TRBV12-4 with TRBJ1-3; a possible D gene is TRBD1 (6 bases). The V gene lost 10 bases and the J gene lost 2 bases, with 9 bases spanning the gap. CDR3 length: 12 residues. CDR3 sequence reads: CANTGTGNTIYF. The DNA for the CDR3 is TGTGCCAATACAGGGACTGGAAACACCATATATTTT.

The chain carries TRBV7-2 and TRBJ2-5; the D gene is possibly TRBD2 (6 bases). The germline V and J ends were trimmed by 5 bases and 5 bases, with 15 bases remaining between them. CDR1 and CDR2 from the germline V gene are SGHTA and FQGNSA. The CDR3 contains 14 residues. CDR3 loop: CASSPTGRRETQYF. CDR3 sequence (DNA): TGTGCCAGCAGCCCCACCGGGAGACGGGAGACCCAGTACTTC. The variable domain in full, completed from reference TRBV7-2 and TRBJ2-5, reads GAGVSQSPSNKVTEKGKDVELRCDPISGHTALYWYRQSLGQGLEFLIYFQGNSAPDKSGLPSDRFSAERTGGSVSTLTIQRTQQEDSAVYLCASSPTGRRETQYFGPGTRLLVL.

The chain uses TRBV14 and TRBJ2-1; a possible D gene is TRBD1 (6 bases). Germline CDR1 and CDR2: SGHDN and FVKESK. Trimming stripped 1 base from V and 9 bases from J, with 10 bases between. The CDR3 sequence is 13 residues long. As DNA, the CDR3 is TGTGCCAGCAGCCAAGCTCCGGACAGTGAGCAGTTCTTC. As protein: CASSQAPDSEQFF.

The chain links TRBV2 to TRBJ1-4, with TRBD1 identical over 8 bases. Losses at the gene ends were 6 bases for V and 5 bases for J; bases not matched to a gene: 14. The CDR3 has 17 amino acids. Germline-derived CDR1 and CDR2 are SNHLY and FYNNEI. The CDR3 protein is CASRETGGKRANEKLFF. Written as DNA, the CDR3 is TGTGCCAGCAGGGAAACAGGGGGTAAAAGGGCAAATGAAAAACTGTTTTTT.

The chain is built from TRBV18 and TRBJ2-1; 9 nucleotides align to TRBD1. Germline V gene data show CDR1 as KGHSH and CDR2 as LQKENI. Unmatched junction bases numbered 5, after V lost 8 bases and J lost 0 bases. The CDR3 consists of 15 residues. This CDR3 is CASRQQGASYNEQFF. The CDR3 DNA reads TGTGCCAGCCGGCAACAGGGGGCCTCCTACAATGAGCAGTTCTTC.

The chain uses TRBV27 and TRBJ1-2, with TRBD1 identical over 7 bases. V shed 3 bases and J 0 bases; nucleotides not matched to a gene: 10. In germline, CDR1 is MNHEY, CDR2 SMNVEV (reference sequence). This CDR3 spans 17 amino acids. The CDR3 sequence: CASSLLNPGTANYGYTF. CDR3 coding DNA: TGTGCCAGCAGTTTGCTCAACCCTGGGACAGCTAACTATGGCTACACCTTC.

CDR3 sequence: CASSGGQSYEQYF. The CDR3 region has the DNA TGCGCCAGCAGCGGAGGCCAATCCTACGAGCAGTACTTC. The V call is TRBV5-1, the J call TRBJ2-7, with D possibly TRBD2 on 5 matching bases. CDR3 length equals 13 residues. In germline, CDR1 is SGHRS, CDR2 YFSETQ. Deletions cut 4 bases from V and 1 base from J, with 9 bases between.

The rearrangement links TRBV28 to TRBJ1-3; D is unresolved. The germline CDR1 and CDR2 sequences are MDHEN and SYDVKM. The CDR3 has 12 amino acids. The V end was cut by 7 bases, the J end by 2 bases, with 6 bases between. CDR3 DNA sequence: TGTGCCAGCACTCAGGCTGGAAACACCATATATTTT. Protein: CASTQAGNTIYF.

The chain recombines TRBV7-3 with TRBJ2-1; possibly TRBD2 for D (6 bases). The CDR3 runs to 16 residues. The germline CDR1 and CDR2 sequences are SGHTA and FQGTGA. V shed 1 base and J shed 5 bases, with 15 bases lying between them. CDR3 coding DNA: TGTGCCAGCAGCTTAATGGGACTCCAATGGGACAATGAGCAGTTCTTC. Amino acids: CASSLMGLQWDNEQFF.

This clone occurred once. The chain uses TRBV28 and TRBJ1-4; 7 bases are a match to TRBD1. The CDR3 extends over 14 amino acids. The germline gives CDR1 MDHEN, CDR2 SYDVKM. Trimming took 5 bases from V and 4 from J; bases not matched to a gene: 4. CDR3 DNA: TGTGCCAGCAGTCCGGACAGGTATAATGAAAAACTGTTTTTT. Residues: CASSPDRYNEKLFF.

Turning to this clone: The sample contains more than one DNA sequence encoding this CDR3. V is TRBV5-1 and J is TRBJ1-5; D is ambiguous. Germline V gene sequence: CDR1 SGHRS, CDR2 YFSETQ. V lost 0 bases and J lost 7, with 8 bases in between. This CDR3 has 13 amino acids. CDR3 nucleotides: TGCGCCAGCAGCTTGGGGCAATACCAGCCCCAGCATTTT. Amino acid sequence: CASSLGQYQPQHF.

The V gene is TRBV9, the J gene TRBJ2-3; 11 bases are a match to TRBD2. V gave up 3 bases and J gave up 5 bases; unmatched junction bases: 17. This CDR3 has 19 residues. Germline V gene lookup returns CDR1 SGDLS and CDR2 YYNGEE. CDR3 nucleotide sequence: TGTGCCAGCAGCGCAGCCTTGAAACTAGCGGGGGCGGAGGGAGATACGCAGTATTTT. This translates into CASSAALKLAGAEGDTQYF. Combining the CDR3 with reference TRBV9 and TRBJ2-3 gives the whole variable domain DSGVTQTPKHLITATGQRVTLRCSPRSGDLSVYWYQQSLDQGLQFLIQYYNGEERAKGNILERFSAQQFPDLHSELNLSSLELGDSALYFCASSAALKLAGAEGDTQYFGPGTRLTVL.

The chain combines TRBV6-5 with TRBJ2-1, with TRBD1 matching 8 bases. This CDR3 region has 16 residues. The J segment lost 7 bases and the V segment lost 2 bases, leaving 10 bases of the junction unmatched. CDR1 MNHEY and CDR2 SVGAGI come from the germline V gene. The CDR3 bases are TGTGCCAGCAGTTACATGGCAGGGGGCGGTGGTAATGAGCAGTTCTTC. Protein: CASSYMAGGGGNEQFF.

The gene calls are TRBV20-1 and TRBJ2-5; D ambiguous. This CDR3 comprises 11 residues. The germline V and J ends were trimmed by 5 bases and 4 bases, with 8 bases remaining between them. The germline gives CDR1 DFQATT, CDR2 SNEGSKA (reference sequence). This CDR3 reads CSARRLETQYF. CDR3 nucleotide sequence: TGCAGTGCTCGGAGACTAGAGACCCAGTACTTC.

CDR3 amino acids: CASSQDPGGPTDTQYF. The DNA for the CDR3 is TGTGCCAGCAGCCAAGATCCGGGGGGCCCCACAGATACGCAGTATTTT. This rearrangement joins TRBV3-1 (or the pseudogene TRBV3-2) to TRBJ2-3, with D possibly TRBD2 on 7 matching bases. V was trimmed by 0 bases and J by 2 bases, leaving 12 bases between them. This CDR3 spans 16 amino acids. Germline V CDR1 and CDR2: LGHDT, YNNKEL (reference sequence).

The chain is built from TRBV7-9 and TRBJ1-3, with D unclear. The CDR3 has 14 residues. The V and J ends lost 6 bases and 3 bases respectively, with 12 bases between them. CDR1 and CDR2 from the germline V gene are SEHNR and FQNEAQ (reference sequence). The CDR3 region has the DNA TGTGCCAGCAGAGAGCGGAGGGTTGGAAACACCATATATTTT. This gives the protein CASRERRVGNTIYF. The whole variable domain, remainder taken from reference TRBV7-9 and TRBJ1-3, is DTGVSQNPRHKITKRGQNVTFRCDPISEHNRLYWYRQTLGQGPEFLTYFQNEAQLEKSRLLSDRFSAERPKGSFSTLEIQRTEQGDSAMYLCASRERRVGNTIYFGEGSWLTVV.

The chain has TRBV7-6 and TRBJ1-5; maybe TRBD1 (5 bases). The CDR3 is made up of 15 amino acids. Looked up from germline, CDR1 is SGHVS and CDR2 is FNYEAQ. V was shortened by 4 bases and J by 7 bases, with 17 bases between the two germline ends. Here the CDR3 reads CASSSLGEAAQPQHF. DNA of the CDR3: TGTGCCAGCAGCTCGCTAGGGGAGGCCGCACAGCCCCAGCATTTT.

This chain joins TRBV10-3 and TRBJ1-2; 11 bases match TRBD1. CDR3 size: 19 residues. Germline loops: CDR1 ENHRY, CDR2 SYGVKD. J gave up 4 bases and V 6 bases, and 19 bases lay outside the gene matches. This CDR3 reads CAISSSFRDRGEDSYGYTF. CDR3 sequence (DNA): TGTGCCATCAGCTCCTCCTTCCGGGACAGGGGGGAAGATAGCTATGGCTACACCTTC.

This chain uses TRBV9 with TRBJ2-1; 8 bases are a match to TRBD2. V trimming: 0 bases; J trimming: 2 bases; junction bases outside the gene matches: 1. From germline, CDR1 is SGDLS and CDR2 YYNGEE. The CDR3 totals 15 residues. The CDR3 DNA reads TGTGCCAGCAGCGTAGAACTAGCGGCCTACAATGAGCAGTTCTTC. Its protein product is CASSVELAAYNEQFF.

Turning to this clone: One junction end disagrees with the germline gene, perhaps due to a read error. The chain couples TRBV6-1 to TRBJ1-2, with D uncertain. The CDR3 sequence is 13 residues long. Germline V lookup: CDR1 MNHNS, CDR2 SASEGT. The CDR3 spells CASREVLNYGYTF. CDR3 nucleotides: TGTGCCAGCAGGGAAGTCCTAAACTATGGCTACACCTTC.

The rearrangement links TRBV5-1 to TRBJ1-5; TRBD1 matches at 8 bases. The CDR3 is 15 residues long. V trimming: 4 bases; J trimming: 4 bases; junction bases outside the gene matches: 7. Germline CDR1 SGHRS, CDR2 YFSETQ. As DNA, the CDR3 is TGCGCCAGCAGCCCGGGACAGGATCGTAATCAGCCCCAGCATTTT. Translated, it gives CASSPGQDRNQPQHF.

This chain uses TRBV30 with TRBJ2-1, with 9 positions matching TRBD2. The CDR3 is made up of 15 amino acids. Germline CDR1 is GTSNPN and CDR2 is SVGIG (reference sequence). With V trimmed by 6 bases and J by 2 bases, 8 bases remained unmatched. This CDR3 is CACGGAGGAYNEQFF. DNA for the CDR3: TGTGCCTGTGGCGGAGCGGGGGGCGCCTACAATGAGCAGTTCTTC.

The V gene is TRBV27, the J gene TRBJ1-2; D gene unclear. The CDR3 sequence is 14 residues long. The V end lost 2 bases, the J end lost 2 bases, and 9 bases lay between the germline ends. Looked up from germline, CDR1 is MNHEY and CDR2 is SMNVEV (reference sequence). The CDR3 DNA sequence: TGTGCCAGCAGTTTAGGGCAGTCGAACTATGGCTACACCTTC. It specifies CASSLGQSNYGYTF.

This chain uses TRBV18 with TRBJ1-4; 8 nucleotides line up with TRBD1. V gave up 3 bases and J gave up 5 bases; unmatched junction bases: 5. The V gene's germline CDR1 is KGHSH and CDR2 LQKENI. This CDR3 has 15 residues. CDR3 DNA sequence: TGTGCCAGCTCACCCCAGGGGGCTGGGAATGAAAAACTGTTTTTT. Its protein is CASSPQGAGNEKLFF.

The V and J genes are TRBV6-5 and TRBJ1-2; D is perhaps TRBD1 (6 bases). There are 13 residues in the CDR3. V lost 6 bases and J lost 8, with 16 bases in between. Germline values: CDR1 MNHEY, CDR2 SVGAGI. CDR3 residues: CASRNRVPGGYTF. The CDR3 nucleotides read TGTGCCAGCAGGAACAGGGTGCCGGGAGGCTACACCTTC.

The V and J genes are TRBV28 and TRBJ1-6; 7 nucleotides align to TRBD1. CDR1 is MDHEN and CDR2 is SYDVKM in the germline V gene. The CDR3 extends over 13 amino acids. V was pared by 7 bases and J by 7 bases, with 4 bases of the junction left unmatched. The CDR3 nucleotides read TGTGCCAGCATACGAGGGGGCAATTCACCCCTCCACTTT. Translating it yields CASIRGGNSPLHF.